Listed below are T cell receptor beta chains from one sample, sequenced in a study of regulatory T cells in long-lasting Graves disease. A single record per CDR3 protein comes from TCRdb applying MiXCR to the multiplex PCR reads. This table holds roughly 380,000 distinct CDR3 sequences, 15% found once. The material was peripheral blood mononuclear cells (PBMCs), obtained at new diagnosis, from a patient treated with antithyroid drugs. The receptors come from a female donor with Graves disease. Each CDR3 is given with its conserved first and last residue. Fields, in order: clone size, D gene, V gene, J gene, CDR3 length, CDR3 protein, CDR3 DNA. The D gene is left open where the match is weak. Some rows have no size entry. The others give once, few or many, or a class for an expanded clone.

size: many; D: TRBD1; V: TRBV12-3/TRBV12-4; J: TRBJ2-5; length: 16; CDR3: CASRQTGGGHKETQYF; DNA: TGTGCCAGCAGGCAGACAGGGGGCGGACATAAGGAGACCCAGTACTTC
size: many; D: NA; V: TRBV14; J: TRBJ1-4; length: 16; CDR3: CASSQVKGATNEKLFF; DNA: TGTGCCAGCAGCCAAGTGAAGGGCGCAACTAATGAAAAACTGTTTTTT
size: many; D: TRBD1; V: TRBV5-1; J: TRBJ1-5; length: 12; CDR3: CASTGADQPQHF; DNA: TGCGCCAGTACAGGGGCTGATCAGCCCCAGCATTTT
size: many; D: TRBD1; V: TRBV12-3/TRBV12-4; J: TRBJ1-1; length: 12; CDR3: CASPGQDTEAFF; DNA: TGTGCCAGCCCGGGACAGGACACTGAAGCTTTCTTT
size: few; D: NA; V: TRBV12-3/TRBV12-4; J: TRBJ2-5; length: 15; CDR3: CASSFGGLRKETQYF; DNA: TGTGCCAGCAGTTTTGGAGGACTGAGAAAAGAGACCCAGTACTTC
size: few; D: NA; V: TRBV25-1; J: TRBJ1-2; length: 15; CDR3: CASSETGTRFYGYTF; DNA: TGTGCCAGCAGTGAAACGGGGACAAGATTTTATGGCTACACCTTC
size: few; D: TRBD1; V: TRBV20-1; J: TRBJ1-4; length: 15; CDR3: CSALRQGATNEKLFF; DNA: TGCAGTGCCTTACGACAGGGAGCAACTAATGAAAAACTGTTTTTT
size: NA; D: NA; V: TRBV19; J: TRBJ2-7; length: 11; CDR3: CASGSRDEQYF; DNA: TGTGCCAGTGGCTCCCGGGACGAGCAGTACTTC
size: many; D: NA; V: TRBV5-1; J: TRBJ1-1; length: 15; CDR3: CASNEEGHMNTEAFF; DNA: TGCGCCAGCAACGAAGAGGGACATATGAACACTGAAGCTTTCTTT
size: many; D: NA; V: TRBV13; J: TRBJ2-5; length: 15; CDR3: CASSLGGQIQETQYF; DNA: TGTGCCAGCAGCTTAGGGGGGCAGATCCAAGAGACCCAGTACTTC
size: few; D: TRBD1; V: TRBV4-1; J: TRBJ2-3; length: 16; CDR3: CASSQQGAGLTDTQYF; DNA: TGCGCCAGCAGCCAGCAGGGGGCTGGTCTGACAGATACGCAGTATTTT
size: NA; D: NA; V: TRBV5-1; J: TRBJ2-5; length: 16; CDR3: CASSSDTPTRSETQYF; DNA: TGCGCCAGCAGTTCCGATACCCCGACTAGGAGTGAGACCCAGTACTTC
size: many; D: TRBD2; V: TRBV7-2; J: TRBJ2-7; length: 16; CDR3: CASSPTGGSQGHEQYF; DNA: TGTGCCAGCAGCCCCACGGGGGGGAGCCAGGGCCACGAGCAGTACTTC
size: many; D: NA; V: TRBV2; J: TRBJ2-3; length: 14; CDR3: CASSDSGYTDTQYF; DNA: TGTGCCAGCAGTGATAGCGGATACACAGATACGCAGTATTTT
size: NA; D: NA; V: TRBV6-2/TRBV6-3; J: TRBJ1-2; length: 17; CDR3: CASSQVNREERSYGYTF; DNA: TGTGCCAGCAGCCAAGTCAACAGGGAAGAGAGAAGCTATGGCTACACCTTC
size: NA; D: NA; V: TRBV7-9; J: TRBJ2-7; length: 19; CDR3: CASSPSRAGILLTTYEQYF; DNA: TGTGCCAGCAGCCCATCAAGGGCGGGAATACTCCTTACCACCTACGAGCAGTACTTC
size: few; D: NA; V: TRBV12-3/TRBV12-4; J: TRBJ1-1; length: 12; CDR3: CASSLEGLNSFF; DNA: TGTGCCAGCAGTTTAGAGGGTCTGAATTCTTTCTTT
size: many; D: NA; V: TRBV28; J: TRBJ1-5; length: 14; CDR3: CASSFDITMRPQHF; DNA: TGTGCCAGCAGTTTCGATATTACGATGCGGCCCCAGCATTTT
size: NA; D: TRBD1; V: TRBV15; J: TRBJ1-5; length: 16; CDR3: CATSSDRADSNQPQHF; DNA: TGTGCCACCAGCAGCGACAGGGCAGATAGCAATCAGCCCCAGCATTTT
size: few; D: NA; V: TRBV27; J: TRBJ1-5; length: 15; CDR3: CASSSGTLANQPQHF; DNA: TGTGCCAGCAGTTCCGGGACTTTAGCCAATCAGCCCCAGCATTTT
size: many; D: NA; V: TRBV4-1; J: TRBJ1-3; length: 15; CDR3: CASSQEKTKGLTIYF; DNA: TGCGCCAGCAGCCAAGAAAAAACAAAGGGCTTAACCATATATTTT
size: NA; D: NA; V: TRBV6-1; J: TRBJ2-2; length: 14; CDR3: CASSENTRIGELFF; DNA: TGTGCCAGCAGTGAAAATACTAGGATCGGGGAGCTGTTTTTT
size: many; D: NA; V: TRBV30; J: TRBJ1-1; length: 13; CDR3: CAWAAWGYTEAFF; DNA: TGTGCCTGGGCAGCGTGGGGTTACACTGAAGCTTTCTTT
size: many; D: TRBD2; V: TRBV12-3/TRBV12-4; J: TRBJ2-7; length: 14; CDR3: CASSLGTTAYEQYF; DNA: TGTGCCAGCAGTTTGGGGACTACTGCCTACGAGCAGTACTTC
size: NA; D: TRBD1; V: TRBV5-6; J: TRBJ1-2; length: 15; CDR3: CASSRGQGAVYGYTF; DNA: TGTGCCAGCAGCCGGGGACAGGGGGCTGTTTATGGCTACACCTTC
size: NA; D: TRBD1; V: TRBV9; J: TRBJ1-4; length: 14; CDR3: CASSVQGAGEKLFF; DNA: TGTGCCAGCAGCGTACAGGGGGCTGGTGAAAAACTGTTTTTT
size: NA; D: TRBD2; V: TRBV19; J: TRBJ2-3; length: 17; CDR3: CASSIEGLAGATDTQYF; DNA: TGTGCCAGTAGTATAGAGGGACTAGCGGGGGCCACAGATACGCAGTATTTT
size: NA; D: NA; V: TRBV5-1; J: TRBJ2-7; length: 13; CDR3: CASSHSGRNEQYF; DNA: TGCGCCAGCAGCCACAGCGGGCGCAACGAGCAGTACTTC
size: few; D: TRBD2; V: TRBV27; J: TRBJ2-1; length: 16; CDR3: CASGTSRDSRYNEQFF; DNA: TGTGCCAGCGGGACTAGCCGGGACAGCCGCTACAATGAGCAGTTCTTC
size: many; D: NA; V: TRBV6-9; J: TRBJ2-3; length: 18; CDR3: CASIDPRTERGDTDTQYF; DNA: TGTGCCAGCATCGACCCGAGGACAGAGAGGGGGGACACAGATACGCAGTATTTT